One sample yielded the 10 T cell receptor beta chains listed below, sequenced in a study of blood T cell repertoires in COVID-19. Sequencing used immunoSEQ multiplex PCR; TCRdb keeps in-frame clones, though not all of them. The sample includes approximately 200,000 clones, around 86% of them seen just once. Sequenced input: PBMCs or T cells enriched from blood (not recorded which). The source is a man aged 25-45 years in a cohort exposed to, infected with or recovered from COVID-19 (not recorded which).

The V gene is TRBV5-1, the J gene TRBJ1-1; 8 positions agree with TRBD1. The V gene end was trimmed by 1 base and the J gene end by 1 base; junction bases not matched to a gene: 6. This CDR3 is built from 16 residues. Germline assignment: CDR1 SGHRS and CDR2 YFSETQ. CDR3 amino acids: CASSLWSGGSNTEAFF. The CDR3 bases are TGCGCCAGCAGCTTGTGGTCAGGGGGCTCGAACACTGAAGCTTTCTTT. Variable domain in full (rest from reference TRBV5-1 and TRBJ1-1): KAGVTQTPRYLIKTRGQQVTLSCSPISGHRSVSWYQQTPGQGLQFLFEYFSETQRNKGNFPGRFSGRQFSNSRSEMNVSTLELGDSALYLCASSLWSGGSNTEAFFGQGTRLTVV.

V is TRBV9 and J is TRBJ2-5; 8 nucleotides line up with TRBD2. From germline, CDR1 is SGDLS and CDR2 YYNGEE. Trimming cost V 3 bases and J 3 bases; bases outside gene matches: 7. The CDR3 has 15 residues. The CDR3 coding sequence is TGTGCCAGCAGCGGACTAGCGTCAACAAAAGAGACCCAGTACTTC. Encoded protein: CASSGLASTKETQYF.

This chain links TRBV7-3 with TRBJ2-2; D is perhaps TRBD1 (5 bases). V lost 5 bases and J lost 0, with 16 bases in between. Per the germline V gene, CDR1 is SGHTA and CDR2 is FQGTGA. The CDR3 loop spans 17 amino acids. The CDR3 coding sequence is TGTGCCAGCAGCCTAAAGGGTCAGGGCTCGAACACCGGGGAGCTGTTTTTT. Its protein product is CASSLKGQGSNTGELFF.

The sample holds many counts of this clone. The chain is built from TRBV4-3 and TRBJ2-1; no definite D call. V was pared by 0 bases and J by 2 bases, with 11 bases between. The CDR3 consists of 16 residues. The germline V gene encodes CDR1 LGHNA and CDR2 YSLEER. The CDR3 region has the DNA TGCGCCAGCAGCCAAGATTTCGGCGGTGCCTACAATGAGCAGTTCTTC. It is translated as CASSQDFGGAYNEQFF.

The chain uses TRBV29-1 and TRBJ2-7; 10 bases line up with TRBD1. This CDR3 spans 12 amino acids. V was pared by 7 bases and J by 4 bases, with 4 bases of the junction left unmatched. CDR1 is SQVTM, CDR2 ANQGSEA, per germline. DNA for the CDR3: TGCAGCGCCGGGACAGGGGTTTACGAGCAGTACTTC. The encoded protein is CSAGTGVYEQYF.

This chain links TRBV10-3 with TRBJ2-7, with D perhaps TRBD2 (5 bases). Germline V gene data show CDR1 as ENHRY and CDR2 as SYGVKD. V was pared by 0 bases and J by 0 bases, with 9 bases between. The CDR3 runs to 15 residues. CDR3 region: CAISESTTLSYEQYF. The CDR3 DNA follows: TGTGCCATCAGTGAGTCGACTACGCTCTCCTACGAGCAGTACTTC.

This clone was detected once. The rearrangement uses TRBV18 and TRBJ2-1, with TRBD1 matching over 7 bases. Germline V gives CDR1 KGHSH, CDR2 LQKENI. The CDR3 loop spans 14 amino acids. V was clipped by 7 bases and J by 7 bases; unmatched bases: 10. The CDR3 loop is CASFLGQENNEQFF. CDR3 coding DNA: TGTGCCAGCTTCCTTGGACAGGAAAATAATGAGCAGTTCTTC.

This clone was seen a single time. The chain combines TRBV10-1 with TRBJ2-7; D is undetermined. This CDR3 is 14 amino acids long. V lost 5 bases to trimming and J lost 7 bases, with 18 bases between them. CDR1 and CDR2 (germline): WNHNN, SYGVQD (reference sequence). CDR3: CASSSSLSPFEQYF. CDR3 DNA: TGCGCCAGCAGTTCGAGTTTATCTCCGTTTGAGCAGTACTTC.

This sequence joins TRBV28 and TRBJ1-5; D gene unclear. The CDR3 contains 12 residues. In germline, CDR1 is MDHEN, CDR2 SYDVKM. V lost 8 bases and J lost 7, with 12 bases in between. The CDR3: CASEEDKQPQHF. For the CDR3, the DNA is TGTGCCAGCGAGGAGGATAAGCAGCCCCAGCATTTT.

The rearrangement joins TRBV5-1 to TRBJ1-4; TRBD1 matches 10 bases. V was clipped by 2 bases and J by 6 bases; unmatched bases: 7. The germline V gene encodes CDR1 SGHRS and CDR2 YFSETQ. The CDR3 is 16 residues long. The CDR3 sequence: CASSFGTGTGDEKLFF. CDR3 nucleotides: TGCGCCAGCAGCTTCGGGACCGGGACAGGGGATGAAAAACTGTTTTTT. The full variable domain, completed using reference TRBV5-1 and TRBJ1-4, is KAGVTQTPRYLIKTRGQQVTLSCSPISGHRSVSWYQQTPGQGLQFLFEYFSETQRNKGNFPGRFSGRQFSNSRSEMNVSTLELGDSALYLCASSFGTGTGDEKLFFGSGTQLSVL.